These T cell receptor beta chains were read from a single sample in a study of CD8 T cells in ankylosing spondylitis. MiXCR, applied by TCRdb to the 5' RACE reads, yields one record per CDR3 protein. Found here are about 36,000 distinct CDR3 sequences, about 5.5% of them singletons; the top ten hold around 12%. Material: blood, either unsorted or a sorted T cell fraction (not recorded which). These receptors all stem from a male donor with ankylosing spondylitis or in good health (not recorded which). CDR3s include the opening cysteine and the closing phenylalanine or tryptophan. The order of the fields is clone size, J gene, D gene, V gene, CDR3 DNA, CDR3 protein. A D gene is named only where the DNA matches it firmly. Clone size appears in some rows only: once, few, many, or a class for an expanded clone.

abundance: many; j_gene: TRBJ2-7; d_gene: TRBD2; v_gene: TRBV6-2/TRBV6-3; CDR3nt: TGTGCCAGCAACCTCGGTGGACTAGCGGGGGGCTACGAGCAGTACTTC; CDR3aa: CASNLGGLAGGYEQYF
abundance: many; j_gene: TRBJ1-3; d_gene: NA; v_gene: TRBV6-5; CDR3nt: TGTGCCAGCATCCCCTATCCCGGGGGGCGCTCTGGAAACACCATATATTTT; CDR3aa: CASIPYPGGRSGNTIYF
abundance: many; j_gene: TRBJ2-7; d_gene: NA; v_gene: TRBV5-1; CDR3nt: TGCGCCAGCAGCTTGGAGCACACAACCTACGAGCAGTACTTC; CDR3aa: CASSLEHTTYEQYF
abundance: many; j_gene: TRBJ2-7; d_gene: NA; v_gene: TRBV9; CDR3nt: TGTGCCAGCAGCCCTAACCTCCGGGCCCCCAACGAGCAGTACTTC; CDR3aa: CASSPNLRAPNEQYF
abundance: many; j_gene: TRBJ2-1; d_gene: TRBD2; v_gene: TRBV7-2; CDR3nt: TGTGCCAGCAGCTTAGCGCCTAGCGGGGTTTACAATGAGCAGTTCTTC; CDR3aa: CASSLAPSGVYNEQFF
abundance: many; j_gene: TRBJ2-1; d_gene: TRBD2; v_gene: TRBV7-3; CDR3nt: TGTGCCAGCAGCATGACTAGCGGGGGGAACAATGAGCAGTTCTTC; CDR3aa: CASSMTSGGNNEQFF
abundance: NA; j_gene: TRBJ2-7; d_gene: NA; v_gene: TRBV6-5; CDR3nt: TGTGCCAGCAGTTACGATGGGGGCCAGAACCCCTCCTACGAGCAGTACTTC; CDR3aa: CASSYDGGQNPSYEQYF
abundance: many; j_gene: TRBJ2-1; d_gene: NA; v_gene: TRBV7-7; CDR3nt: TGTGCTAGCAGCTTAGCTAGAGGGCTGACTGAGCAGTTCTTC; CDR3aa: CASSLARGLTEQFF
abundance: many; j_gene: TRBJ1-6; d_gene: NA; v_gene: TRBV2; CDR3nt: TGTGCCAGCAGTGAAGGGGGGCGGAATTCACCCCTCCACTTT; CDR3aa: CASSEGGRNSPLHF
abundance: many; j_gene: TRBJ1-2; d_gene: NA; v_gene: TRBV5-1; CDR3nt: TGCGCCAGCAGCTTTTTGCCAGGGGATGGCTACACCTTC; CDR3aa: CASSFLPGDGYTF
abundance: many; j_gene: TRBJ1-3; d_gene: TRBD1; v_gene: TRBV7-7; CDR3nt: TGTGCTAGCAGTACCGGGACAGGAGACCCAGCCTCTGGAAACACCATATATTTT; CDR3aa: CASSTGTGDPASGNTIYF
abundance: many; j_gene: TRBJ2-2; d_gene: NA; v_gene: TRBV11-3; CDR3nt: TGTGCCAGCAGCTACGGGACGGACACAGGCGGGGAGCTGTTTTTT; CDR3aa: CASSYGTDTGGELFF
abundance: many; j_gene: TRBJ2-1; d_gene: NA; v_gene: TRBV7-2; CDR3nt: TGTGCCAGCAGCCCAGGAAGGTACAATGAGCAGTTCTTC; CDR3aa: CASSPGRYNEQFF
abundance: many; j_gene: TRBJ2-7; d_gene: NA; v_gene: TRBV5-1; CDR3nt: TGCGCCAGCACCCAAGGGACGGCTCCCACCTACGAGCAGTACTTC; CDR3aa: CASTQGTAPTYEQYF
abundance: many; j_gene: TRBJ1-6; d_gene: NA; v_gene: TRBV6-5; CDR3nt: TGTGCCAGCAGTTACCGCGCCCGGGTAGGGAATTCACCCCTCCACTTT; CDR3aa: CASSYRARVGNSPLHF
abundance: many; j_gene: TRBJ2-3; d_gene: TRBD1; v_gene: TRBV5-1; CDR3nt: TGCGCCAGCAGCCCCGGACAGGTCGAAGATACGCAGTATTTT; CDR3aa: CASSPGQVEDTQYF
abundance: NA; j_gene: TRBJ2-1; d_gene: NA; v_gene: TRBV2; CDR3nt: TGTGCCAGCATGACGGGGGGCGGATACAATGAGCAGTTCTTC; CDR3aa: CASMTGGGYNEQFF
abundance: many; j_gene: TRBJ2-1; d_gene: TRBD2; v_gene: TRBV25-1; CDR3nt: TGTGCCAGCAGTGTTCAGCGGGGGGCCTACAATGAGCAGTTCTTC; CDR3aa: CASSVQRGAYNEQFF
abundance: many; j_gene: TRBJ2-1; d_gene: TRBD2; v_gene: TRBV9; CDR3nt: TGTGCCAGCAGCGTAGGGGCGGGGGGGGTCCTTAAGGAGCAGTTCTTC; CDR3aa: CASSVGAGGVLKEQFF
abundance: many; j_gene: TRBJ2-2; d_gene: NA; v_gene: TRBV10-3; CDR3nt: TGTGCCATCTGCCCTCAGCAGGACACCGGGGAGCTGTTTTTT; CDR3aa: CAICPQQDTGELFF
abundance: many; j_gene: TRBJ1-1; d_gene: NA; v_gene: TRBV18; CDR3nt: TGTGCCAGCTCACCCAAGCCTCGCGGTGTGAACACTGAAGCTTTCTTT; CDR3aa: CASSPKPRGVNTEAFF
abundance: many; j_gene: TRBJ2-2; d_gene: NA; v_gene: TRBV19; CDR3nt: TGTGCCAGTGCAGCAGCGACCGGGGAGCTGTTTTTT; CDR3aa: CASAAATGELFF
abundance: NA; j_gene: TRBJ2-1; d_gene: TRBD2; v_gene: TRBV20-1; CDR3nt: TGCAGTGCCACTTTAGCGGGGACCGGCACTGAGCAGTTCTTC; CDR3aa: CSATLAGTGTEQFF
abundance: many; j_gene: TRBJ2-1; d_gene: NA; v_gene: TRBV6-1; CDR3nt: TGTGCCAGCAGGAGAGACACTTTCGGGGTGGATGAGCAGTTCTTC; CDR3aa: CASRRDTFGVDEQFF
abundance: many; j_gene: TRBJ2-1; d_gene: NA; v_gene: TRBV6-5; CDR3nt: TGTGCCAGCAGTCACCCCCGGGAGCAACAGTTCTTC; CDR3aa: CASSHPREQQFF
abundance: many; j_gene: TRBJ2-5; d_gene: NA; v_gene: TRBV12-3/TRBV12-4; CDR3nt: TGTGCCAGCAGCGCCCTAGCGTTGAAAGAGACCCAGTACTTC; CDR3aa: CASSALALKETQYF
abundance: many; j_gene: TRBJ2-5; d_gene: TRBD2; v_gene: TRBV10-3; CDR3nt: TGTGCCATCAGATCCGGGACTAGCGGAACAGAGACCCAGTACTTC; CDR3aa: CAIRSGTSGTETQYF
abundance: many; j_gene: TRBJ2-5; d_gene: NA; v_gene: TRBV29-1; CDR3nt: TGCAGCGTTGCCGGGCTAGCGCAGAAAGAGACCCAGTACTTC; CDR3aa: CSVAGLAQKETQYF
abundance: many; j_gene: TRBJ2-4; d_gene: NA; v_gene: TRBV7-9; CDR3nt: TGTGCCAGCCATTCCGGTGGGGCAACCAAAAACATTCAGTACTTC; CDR3aa: CASHSGGATKNIQYF
abundance: many; j_gene: TRBJ2-1; d_gene: NA; v_gene: TRBV6-2/TRBV6-3; CDR3nt: TGTGCCAGCACCTACTCGACCCCGTCCGAACACTTCTTC; CDR3aa: CASTYSTPSEHFF
abundance: many; j_gene: TRBJ2-3; d_gene: TRBD2; v_gene: TRBV6-2/TRBV6-3; CDR3nt: TGTGCCAGCCATCAGCGGGAGAGTGGAGATACGCAGTATTTT; CDR3aa: CASHQRESGDTQYF
abundance: NA; j_gene: TRBJ2-7; d_gene: NA; v_gene: TRBV14; CDR3nt: TGTGCCAGCAGCCAAGGTAGGACGTCCTACGAGCAGTACTTC; CDR3aa: CASSQGRTSYEQYF
abundance: many; j_gene: TRBJ2-7; d_gene: NA; v_gene: TRBV29-1; CDR3nt: TGCAGCGTTCGGGGTGGCGACTACGAGCAGTACTTC; CDR3aa: CSVRGGDYEQYF
abundance: many; j_gene: TRBJ1-5; d_gene: NA; v_gene: TRBV12-3/TRBV12-4; CDR3nt: TGTGCCAGCAGTAGGGACGGGCCCCGTGGGCAGCCCCAGCATTTT; CDR3aa: CASSRDGPRGQPQHF
abundance: many; j_gene: TRBJ1-5; d_gene: NA; v_gene: TRBV20-1; CDR3nt: TGCAGTGCTAGAGATAGAGAAAAGCAGCCCCAGCATTTT; CDR3aa: CSARDREKQPQHF
abundance: NA; j_gene: TRBJ2-7; d_gene: NA; v_gene: TRBV6-2/TRBV6-3; CDR3nt: TGTGCCAGTCGGAGAACCTTTGACTCCTACGAGCAGTACTTC; CDR3aa: CASRRTFDSYEQYF
abundance: many; j_gene: TRBJ2-1; d_gene: NA; v_gene: TRBV6-5; CDR3nt: TGTGCCAGCCGGAGGGCGAGCTCCTACAATGAGCAGTTCTTC; CDR3aa: CASRRASSYNEQFF
abundance: many; j_gene: TRBJ2-7; d_gene: TRBD2; v_gene: TRBV20-1; CDR3nt: TGCAGTGCTAGTGATTCGGGTCTAGCGGGGGACGAGCAGTACTTC; CDR3aa: CSASDSGLAGDEQYF
abundance: many; j_gene: TRBJ1-5; d_gene: NA; v_gene: TRBV19; CDR3nt: TGTGCCAGTAGTATCTGGCAGGGAAGGGGAAATCAGCCCCAGCATTTT; CDR3aa: CASSIWQGRGNQPQHF
abundance: many; j_gene: TRBJ1-1; d_gene: NA; v_gene: TRBV20-1; CDR3nt: TGCAGTGCTAGAGTTGGGACTGAAGCTTTCTTT; CDR3aa: CSARVGTEAFF
abundance: NA; j_gene: TRBJ2-1; d_gene: NA; v_gene: TRBV4-2; CDR3nt: TGTGCCAGCAGCCCTCGGGACTCCTCTTCCCACAATGAGCAGTTCTTC; CDR3aa: CASSPRDSSSHNEQFF
abundance: many; j_gene: TRBJ2-5; d_gene: NA; v_gene: TRBV7-9; CDR3nt: TGTGCCAGCAGCCTCCGTGTAGGGAGGGAGACCCAGTACTTC; CDR3aa: CASSLRVGRETQYF
abundance: many; j_gene: TRBJ1-1; d_gene: NA; v_gene: TRBV7-3; CDR3nt: TGTGCCAGCAGCTTACGTCGAGGAGGGGACGCTTTCTTT; CDR3aa: CASSLRRGGDAFF
abundance: many; j_gene: TRBJ2-7; d_gene: NA; v_gene: TRBV19; CDR3nt: TGTGCCAGTAGTATAGATACAGGATACGAGCAGTACTTC; CDR3aa: CASSIDTGYEQYF
abundance: few; j_gene: TRBJ2-3; d_gene: TRBD2; v_gene: TRBV30; CDR3nt: TGTGCCTGGACATCGGGACTAGCGTTAACAGATACGCAGTATTTT; CDR3aa: CAWTSGLALTDTQYF
abundance: many; j_gene: TRBJ2-5; d_gene: NA; v_gene: TRBV27; CDR3nt: TGTGCCAGCAGTTTATTTACGGGTGGGGAGACCCAGTACTTC; CDR3aa: CASSLFTGGETQYF
abundance: many; j_gene: TRBJ1-5; d_gene: NA; v_gene: TRBV27; CDR3nt: TGTGCCAGCAGTTTAACGGGGGCTCGGGGTCAGCCCCAGCATTTT; CDR3aa: CASSLTGARGQPQHF
abundance: many; j_gene: TRBJ2-3; d_gene: TRBD1; v_gene: TRBV14; CDR3nt: TGTGCCAGCAGCCACTGGGGACAGGGGGAATTGGATACGCAGTATTTT; CDR3aa: CASSHWGQGELDTQYF
abundance: many; j_gene: TRBJ1-2; d_gene: NA; v_gene: TRBV5-1; CDR3nt: TGCGCCAGCAGCTTCGGAGACATAACCTATGGCTACACCTTC; CDR3aa: CASSFGDITYGYTF
abundance: many; j_gene: TRBJ1-1; d_gene: NA; v_gene: TRBV9; CDR3nt: TGTGCCAGCAGCGTAGCCGGTCACACTGAAGCTTTCTTT; CDR3aa: CASSVAGHTEAFF
abundance: NA; j_gene: TRBJ1-5; d_gene: NA; v_gene: TRBV7-9; CDR3nt: TGTGCCAGCAGCTTATATTCCGGGGAGGAGCCCCAGCATTTT; CDR3aa: CASSLYSGEEPQHF
abundance: many; j_gene: TRBJ2-1; d_gene: NA; v_gene: TRBV12-3/TRBV12-4; CDR3nt: TGTGCCAGCAGGCGCGGGGGCTTGGCAGGGGAAAACAATGAGCAGTTCTTC; CDR3aa: CASRRGGLAGENNEQFF
abundance: many; j_gene: TRBJ2-1; d_gene: NA; v_gene: TRBV13; CDR3nt: TGTGCCAGCAGCTTAATTACGCTGGGGCTAGCGATCGGCGATGAGCAGTTCTTC; CDR3aa: CASSLITLGLAIGDEQFF
abundance: many; j_gene: TRBJ1-2; d_gene: TRBD1; v_gene: TRBV5-1; CDR3nt: TGCGCCAGCAGCTTACAGGGGGAATATGGCTACACCTTC; CDR3aa: CASSLQGEYGYTF
abundance: many; j_gene: TRBJ2-7; d_gene: NA; v_gene: TRBV7-2; CDR3nt: TGTGCCAGCACCGTCCCCACTCTCTACGAGCAGTACTTC; CDR3aa: CASTVPTLYEQYF